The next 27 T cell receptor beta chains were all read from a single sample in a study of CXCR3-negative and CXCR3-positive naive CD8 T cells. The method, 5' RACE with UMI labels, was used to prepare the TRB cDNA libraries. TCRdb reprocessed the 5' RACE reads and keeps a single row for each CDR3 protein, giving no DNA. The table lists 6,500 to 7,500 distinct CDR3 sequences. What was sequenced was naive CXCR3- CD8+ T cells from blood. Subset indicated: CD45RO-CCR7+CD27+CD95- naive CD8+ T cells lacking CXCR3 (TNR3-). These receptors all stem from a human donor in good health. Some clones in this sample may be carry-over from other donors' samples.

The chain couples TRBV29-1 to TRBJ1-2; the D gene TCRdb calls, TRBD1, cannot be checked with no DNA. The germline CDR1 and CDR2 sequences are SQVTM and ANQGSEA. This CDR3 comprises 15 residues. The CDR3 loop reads CSVEDSRQGWSGYTF.

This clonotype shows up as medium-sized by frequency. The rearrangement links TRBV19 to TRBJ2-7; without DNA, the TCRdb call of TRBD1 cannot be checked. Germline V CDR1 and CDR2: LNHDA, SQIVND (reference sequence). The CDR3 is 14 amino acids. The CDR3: CASSPRDGYYEQYF.

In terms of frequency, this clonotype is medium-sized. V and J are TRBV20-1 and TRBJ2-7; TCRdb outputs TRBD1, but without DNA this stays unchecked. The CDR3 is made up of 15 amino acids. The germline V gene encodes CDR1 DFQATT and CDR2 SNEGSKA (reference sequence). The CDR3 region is CSARDLGQGSYEQYF.

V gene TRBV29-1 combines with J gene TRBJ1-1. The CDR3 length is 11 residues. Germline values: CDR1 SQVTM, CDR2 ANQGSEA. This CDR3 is CSVAPGLEAFF.

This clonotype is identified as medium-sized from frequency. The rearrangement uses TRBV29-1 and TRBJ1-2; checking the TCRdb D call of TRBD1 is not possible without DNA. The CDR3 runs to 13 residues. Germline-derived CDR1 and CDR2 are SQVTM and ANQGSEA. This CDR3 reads CSAEGGSAYGYTF.

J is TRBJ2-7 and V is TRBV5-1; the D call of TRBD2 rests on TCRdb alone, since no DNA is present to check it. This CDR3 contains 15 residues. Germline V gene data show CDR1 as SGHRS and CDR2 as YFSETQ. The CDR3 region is CASSTAVSGSREQYF.

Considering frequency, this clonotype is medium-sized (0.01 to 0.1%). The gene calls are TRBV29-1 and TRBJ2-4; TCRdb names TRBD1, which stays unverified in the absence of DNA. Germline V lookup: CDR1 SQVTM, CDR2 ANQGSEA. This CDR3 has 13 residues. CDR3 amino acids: CSVLGTDKNIQYF. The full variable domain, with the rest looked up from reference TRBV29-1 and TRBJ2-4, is SAVISQKPSRDICQRGTSLTIQCQVDSQVTMMFWYRQQPGQSLTLIATANQGSEATYESGFVIDKFPISRPNLTFSTLTVSNMSPEDSSIYLCSVLGTDKNIQYFGAGTRLSVL.

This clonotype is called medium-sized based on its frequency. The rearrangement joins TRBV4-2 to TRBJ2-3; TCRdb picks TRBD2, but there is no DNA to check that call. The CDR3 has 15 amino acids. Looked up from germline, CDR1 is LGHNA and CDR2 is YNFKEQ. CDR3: CASSQEEDDTDTQYF.

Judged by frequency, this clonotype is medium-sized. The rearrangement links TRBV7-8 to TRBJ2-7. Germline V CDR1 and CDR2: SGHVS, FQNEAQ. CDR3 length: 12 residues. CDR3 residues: CASRQGDYEQYF. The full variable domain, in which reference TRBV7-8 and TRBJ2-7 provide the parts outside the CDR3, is GAGVSQSPRYKVAKRGQDVALRCDPISGHVSLFWYQQALGQGPEFLTYFQNEAQLDKSGLPSDRFFAERPEGSVSTLKIQRTQQEDSAVYLCASRQGDYEQYFGPGTRLTVT.

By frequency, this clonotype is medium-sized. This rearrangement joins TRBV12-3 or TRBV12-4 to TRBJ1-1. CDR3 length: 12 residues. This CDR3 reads CASSSGNTEAFF.

This chain's CDR3 is CASSPRRGQETQYF. The gene calls are TRBV11-1 and TRBJ2-5; TCRdb's D call, TRBD1, is unchecked because there is no DNA. This CDR3 is 14 amino acids long. CDR1 and CDR2 (germline): SGHAT, FQDESV (reference sequence).

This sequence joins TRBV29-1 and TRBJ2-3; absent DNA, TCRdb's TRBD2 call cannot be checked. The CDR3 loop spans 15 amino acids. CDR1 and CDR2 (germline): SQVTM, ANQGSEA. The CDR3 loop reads CSDSASGGARDTQYF.

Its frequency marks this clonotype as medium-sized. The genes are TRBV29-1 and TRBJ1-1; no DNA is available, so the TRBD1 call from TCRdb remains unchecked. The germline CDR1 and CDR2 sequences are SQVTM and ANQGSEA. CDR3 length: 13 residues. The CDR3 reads CSVETGENTEAFF.

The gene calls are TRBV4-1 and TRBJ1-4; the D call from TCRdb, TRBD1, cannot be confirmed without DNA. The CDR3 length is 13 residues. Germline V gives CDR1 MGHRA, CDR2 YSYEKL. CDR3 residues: CASEGPGVRKLFF.

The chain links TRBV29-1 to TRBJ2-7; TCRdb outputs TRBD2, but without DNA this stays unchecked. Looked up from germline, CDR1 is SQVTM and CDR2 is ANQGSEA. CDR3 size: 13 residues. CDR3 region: CSDTSGSPHEQYF.

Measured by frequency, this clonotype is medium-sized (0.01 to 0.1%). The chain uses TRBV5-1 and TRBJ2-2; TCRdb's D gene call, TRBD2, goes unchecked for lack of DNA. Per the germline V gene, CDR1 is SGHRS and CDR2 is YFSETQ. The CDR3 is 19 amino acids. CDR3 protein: CASSSGGVGGGLNTGELFF.

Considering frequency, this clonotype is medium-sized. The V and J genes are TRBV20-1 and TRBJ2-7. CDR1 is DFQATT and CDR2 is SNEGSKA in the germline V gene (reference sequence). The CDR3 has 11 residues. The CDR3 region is CSARDAYEQYF.

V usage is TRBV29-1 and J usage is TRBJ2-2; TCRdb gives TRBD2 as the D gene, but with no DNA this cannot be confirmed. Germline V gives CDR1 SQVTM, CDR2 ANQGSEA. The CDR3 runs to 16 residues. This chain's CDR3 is CSVEGTSGSDTGELFF.

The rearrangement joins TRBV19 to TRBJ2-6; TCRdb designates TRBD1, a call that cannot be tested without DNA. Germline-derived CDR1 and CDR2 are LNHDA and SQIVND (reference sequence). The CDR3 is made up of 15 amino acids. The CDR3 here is CASSVVPSGANVLTF.

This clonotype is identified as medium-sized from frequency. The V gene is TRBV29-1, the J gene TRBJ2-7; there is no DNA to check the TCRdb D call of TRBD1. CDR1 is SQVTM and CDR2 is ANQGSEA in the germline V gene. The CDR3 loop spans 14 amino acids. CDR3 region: CSVEWPGGAYEQYF.

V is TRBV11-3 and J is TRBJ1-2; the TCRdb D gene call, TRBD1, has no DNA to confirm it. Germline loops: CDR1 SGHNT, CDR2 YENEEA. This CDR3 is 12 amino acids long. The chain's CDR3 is CASSDRGYGYTF.

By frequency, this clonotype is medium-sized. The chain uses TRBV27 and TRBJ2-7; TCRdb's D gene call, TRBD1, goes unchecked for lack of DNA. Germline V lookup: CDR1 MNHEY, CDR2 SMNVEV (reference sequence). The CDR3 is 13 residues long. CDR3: CASSLRDGYEQYF.

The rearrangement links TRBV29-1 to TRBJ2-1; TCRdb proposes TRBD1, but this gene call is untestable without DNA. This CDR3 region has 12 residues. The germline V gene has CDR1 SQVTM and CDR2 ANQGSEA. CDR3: CSVDGPKFEQFF.

The CDR3 sequence is CSARVTRRINYGYTF. The chain joins TRBV20-1 to TRBJ1-2; TCRdb reports TRBD1, a call that lacks DNA to check it against. Germline V gives CDR1 DFQATT, CDR2 SNEGSKA (reference sequence). The CDR3 spans 15 residues.

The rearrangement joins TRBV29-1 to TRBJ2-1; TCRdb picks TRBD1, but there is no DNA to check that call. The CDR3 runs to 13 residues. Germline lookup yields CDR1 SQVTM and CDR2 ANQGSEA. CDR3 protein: CSGRGATSIEQFF.

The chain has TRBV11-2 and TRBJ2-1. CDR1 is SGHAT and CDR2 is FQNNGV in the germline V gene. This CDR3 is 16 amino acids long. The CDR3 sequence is CASSLNLGSSYNEQFF. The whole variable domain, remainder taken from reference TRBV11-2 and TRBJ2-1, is EAGVAQSPRYKIIEKRQSVAFWCNPISGHATLYWYQQILGQGPKLLIQFQNNGVVDDSQLPKDRFSAERLKGVDSTLKIQPAKLEDSAVYLCASSLNLGSSYNEQFFGPGTRLTVL.

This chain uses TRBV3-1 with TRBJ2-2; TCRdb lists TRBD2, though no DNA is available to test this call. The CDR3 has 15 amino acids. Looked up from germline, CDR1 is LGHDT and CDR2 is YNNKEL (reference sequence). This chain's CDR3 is CASSPTSGNTGELFF.